These 2 T cell receptor beta chains originate from one sample sequenced in a study of regulatory T cells in long-lasting Graves disease. Construction of TCR beta libraries relied on iRepertoire HTBI primers and on Arm-PCR targeting CDR3 regions. Via MiXCR, TCRdb re-called the multiplex PCR reads, giving one row per CDR3 protein. The sample consists of 200,000 to 250,000 distinct CDR3 sequences, roughly a fifth of them appearing once. Described time point: newly diagnosed GD, antithyroid drugs for less than 3 months. The TCR library was made from RNA that had been extracted from PBMCs in TRIzol. This same sample was also taken into another study, of T cells in Graves' hyperthyroidism and ophthalmopathy.

Here the sequenced sample was peripheral blood mononuclear cells (PBMCs), taken at new diagnosis, from a patient treated with antithyroid drugs. Receptors originate from a woman between 25 and 40 years old with Graves disease.

This clonotype was seen only a few times. This sequence joins TRBV5-1 and TRBJ2-7, with 11 bases that match TRBD2. This CDR3 has 15 amino acids. V lost 4 bases and J lost 4; bases outside the gene matches: 7. Germline assignment: CDR1 SGHRS and CDR2 YFSETQ. CDR3 nucleotide sequence: TGCGCCAGCAGCCCGGGGACTAGCGGTCTGTACGAGCAGTACTTC. This translates into CASSPGTSGLYEQYF.

This clonotype came up many times. The rearrangement uses TRBV11-1 and TRBJ2-3; D perhaps matches TRBD2 (5 bases). The CDR3 covers 14 residues. Germline CDR1 SGHAT, CDR2 FQDESV (reference sequence). V was trimmed by 3 bases and J by 4 bases, leaving 11 bases between them. CDR3 in amino acids: CASSFLQAADTQYF. Written as DNA, the CDR3 is TGTGCCAGCAGCTTTTTACAAGCGGCAGATACGCAGTATTTT.